The text below deals with one T cell receptor beta chain. This clonotype was picked up many times. Its target antigen remains unknown. No base quality values were provided; no much bigger clone lies one nucleotide off. This sample was taken from a study of T cells in Graves' hyperthyroidism and ophthalmopathy (dated by TCRdb to about 2019). Regarding the research as a whole: Peripheral blood was collected at initial diagnosis, before any treatment. The roughly 100 discovery patients were divided at random into training and test sets in a 7:3 ratio. An independent validation cohort of fewer than 20 hyperthyroidism patients and approximately 15 patients who later progressed to ophthalmopathy tested prospective prediction of ophthalmopathy. To identify TCR V-J signatures that set the groups apart, the researchers used a discovery cohort of about a hundred patients, made up of under 45 with Graves' ophthalmopathy and about 60 with stable Graves' hyperthyroidism. The study also compared thyroid tissue and blood T-cell repertoires from a handful of Graves' hyperthyroidism patients. The paper describes TCR Vbeta CDR3 sequencing of about 140 peripheral blood samples, made up of fewer than 50 ophthalmopathy patients, 70 to 75 hyperthyroidism patients and some 17 progressor patients. Following sampling, methimazole starting at 30 mg daily was given to hyperthyroidism patients, and high-dose intravenous methylprednisolone was given to ophthalmopathy patients. General study outcomes and caveats: No statistical method was used to fix the sample size in advance, and group allocation was not hidden from the investigators. In cross-validation, a model built on a 13 V-J signature told ophthalmopathy apart from stable hyperthyroidism with approximately 90% sensitivity and around 83% specificity, and in testing the same model reached 80%/75%. In validation, progression to ophthalmopathy was predicted by the model with almost 71% sensitivity and about 72% specificity, a median of approximately 7.1 months before onset. Blood samples also contained most of the expanded thyroid clonotypes (frequency above 0.001), which suggests that blood repertoires may reflect thyroid immune responses.

Ophthalmopathy patients had moderately to severely active disease, Clinical Activity Score of at least 3, NOSPECS grade of at least 4, and duration under 3 months. The study excluded patients with uncontrolled infections, other autoimmune diseases, pregnancy or lactation. Diagnoses relied on clinical symptoms, serum thyroxine and TRAb, thyroid ultrasound and orbital computed tomography. PBMCs were separated from under 11 ml of fresh peripheral blood using Ficoll-Paque density gradient centrifugation. Trizol reagent was used to extract total RNA, and RNA quality was then checked on an Agilent 2100 Bioanalyzer. TCR beta CDR3 regions were amplified from RNA transcripts. A first-round RT-PCR of the TCR CDR3 used the HTBI primer set with the Qiagen OneStep RT-PCR kit. The libraries were constructed in a second round of multiplex PCR and then size-selected and purified. Paired-end sequencing of the libraries was performed with 100 bp reads on an Illumina HiSeq2000. The source study handled its data this way. Raw data were processed with SOAPnuke, discarding reads with adapters, uncalled bases, mean Phred below 15, or no exact constant-primer or identifier match. COPE v1.2.5 was used to merge the high-quality paired reads, and each unique nucleotide sequence was defined as a clonotype. MiTCR v1.1 was used to align the clonotypes against IMGT TRBV, TRBD and TRBJ reference segments. The analysis was restricted to V-J combinations with a frequency above 0.0001, which together covered 98% to 99.2% of the repertoires. A TCS score was defined as the ratio of F50 (clonal expansion) to E x V (chaos), with BLOSUM62-based TCRdist applied between CDR3 peptides within each V-J. Welch's t-statistics and random forest reduced around 510 V-J features to roughly 13, which were used in a naive Bayes classifier (R e1071). TCRdb trimmed the raw reads at Q25, called clones with MiXCR and kept productive beta chains. Rows with one shared CDR3 protein collapse into an entry with the most common genes and DNA. The V and J calls come from TCRdb's annotation, not from the publication. Present in this sample are 490,000 or so distinct CDR3 sequences, around 16% of which were seen just once. Over 25% of the sample comes from the top ten.

The CDR3 measures 19 amino acids from cysteine to phenylalanine. The CDR3 DNA has 57 bases and is translated from base 1. The germline V gene encodes CDR1 SEHNR and CDR2 FQNEAQ (reference sequence). At the junction V is shortened by 3 bases and J by 7 bases; bases outside the gene matches: 18. Input material: blood. Here the chain combines TRBV7-9 and TRBJ2-1; TRBD2 aligns with 10 central bases. This receptor was taken from a woman in her twenties or thirties with Graves' ophthalmopathy. In nucleotide form, the sequence is TGTGCCAGCAGCTTCCTACTAGCGGGAAGATTAGATCGGAAGAATGAGCAGTTCTTC. Its coded protein is CASSFLLAGRLDRKNEQFF. The full variable domain, completed from the reference TRBV7-9 and TRBJ2-1 proteins outside the CDR3, reads DTGVSQNPRHKITKRGQNVTFRCDPISEHNRLYWYRQTLGQGPEFLTYFQNEAQLEKSRLLSDRFSAERPKGSFSTLEIQRTEQGDSAMYLCASSFLLAGRLDRKNEQFFGPGTRLTVL.